Each of the 22 T cell receptor beta chains below was sequenced from the same sample in a study of CD8 T cells in Susac syndrome. Random hexamers were used to reverse transcribe an amount of roughly 0.5 to 1 ug RNA. TCRdb analysed the immunoSEQ multiplex PCR reads with MiXCR anew, one entry per CDR3 protein. The sample includes 84,000 or so distinct CDR3 sequences, roughly 96% of them seen just once. Input material: CD8+ T cells from PBMCs. The receptors shown here come from a human donor with Susac syndrome.

This clonotype was observed once. The chain has TRBV6-4 and TRBJ2-7, with D hard to call. Deletions cut 3 bases from V and 1 base from J, with 7 bases between. Looked up from germline, CDR1 is MRHNA and CDR2 is SNTAGT. The CDR3 runs to 13 residues. CDR3 region: CASSENRSYEQYF. For the CDR3, the DNA is TGTGCCAGCAGTGAAAACCGTTCCTACGAGCAGTACTTC.

The sample holds one count of this clonotype. The chain employs TRBV7-9 and TRBJ2-3; possibly TRBD1 for D (6 bases). From germline, CDR1 is SEHNR and CDR2 FQNEAQ (reference sequence). V shed 2 bases and J shed 4 bases, with 16 bases lying between them. The CDR3 is 16 residues long. The CDR3 coding sequence is TGTGCCAGCAGCTTAACTCTGACAGGAGAGTCAGATACGCAGTATTTT. It is translated as CASSLTLTGESDTQYF.

The rearrangement links TRBV18 to TRBJ2-5; TRBD1 matches 10 bases. The CDR3 extends over 14 amino acids. With 5 bases clipped from V and 3 bases from J, the junction kept 3 bases outside the gene matches. CDR1 KGHSH and CDR2 LQKENI come from the germline V gene. This CDR3 is CASSTGTGEETQYF. The DNA of the CDR3 is TGTGCCAGCTCAACCGGGACAGGGGAAGAGACCCAGTACTTC.

This clonotype was seen once. The chain has TRBV4-3 and TRBJ2-7; 9 nucleotides line up with TRBD1. Germline CDR1 reads LGHNA; CDR2 reads YSLEER. Trimming at V came to 1 base and at J to 5 bases, leaving 3 bases not matched to a gene. The CDR3 loop spans 14 amino acids. CDR3 sequence (DNA): TGCGCCAGCAGCCAAGTAGGGACAGGGAACGAGCAGTACTTC. The encoded protein is CASSQVGTGNEQYF.

The chain combines TRBV9 with TRBJ1-1; D is unresolved. The CDR3 is 13 amino acids. V was cut by 0 bases and J by 2 bases, with 5 bases left in between. Germline V gene lookup returns CDR1 SGDLS and CDR2 YYNGEE. Here the CDR3 DNA reads TGTGCCAGCAGCGTAGGAAGAAACACTGAAGCTTTCTTT. Its translation: CASSVGRNTEAFF.

The CDR3 coding sequence is TGTGCCAGCAGCGACACATTAGGGGGACTGGATAATTCACCCCTCCACTTT. Protein product: CASSDTLGGLDNSPLHF. The rearrangement joins TRBV7-6 to TRBJ1-6; D possibly corresponds to TRBD1 (6 bases). The CDR3 contains 17 residues. The V end was cut by 5 bases, the J end by 5 bases, with 19 bases between. CDR1 and CDR2 from the germline V gene are SGHVS and FNYEAQ.

This sequence joins TRBV15 and TRBJ2-2, with D possibly matching TRBD1 (5 bases). The CDR3 sequence is 14 residues long. V lost 3 bases and J lost 6, with 11 bases in between. Per the germline V gene, CDR1 is LNHNV and CDR2 is YYDKDF (reference sequence). The DNA of the CDR3 is TGTGCCACCAGCAGTTCCAGGGTCTCCGGGGAGCTGTTTTTT. Its translation: CATSSSRVSGELFF.

The chain employs TRBV29-1 and TRBJ2-5, with 10 nucleotides matching TRBD1. J lost 5 bases, V lost 5 bases, and 8 bases had no gene match. The CDR3 extends over 14 amino acids. The germline V gene encodes CDR1 SQVTM and CDR2 ANQGSEA. CDR3 loop: CSVSGTGVWETQYF. In DNA form, the CDR3 reads TGCAGCGTTTCGGGGACAGGGGTATGGGAGACCCAGTACTTC.

This clonotype showed up just a few times. CDR3 DNA sequence: TGCGCCAGCAGCCCCCGCGGGGAGAACACTGAAGCTTTCTTT. Its protein is CASSPRGENTEAFF. The chain is built from TRBV5-1 and TRBJ1-1; D unclear. This CDR3 comprises 14 residues. Between the trimmed V and J ends, which lost 4 bases and 1 base, there was a span of 11 bases. CDR1 and CDR2 from the germline V gene are SGHRS and YFSETQ.

This rearrangement joins TRBV6-5 to TRBJ2-7; D may be TRBD1 (5 bases). This CDR3 is built from 14 residues. V was trimmed by 2 bases and J by 6 bases, leaving 14 bases between them. Germline V lookup: CDR1 MNHEY, CDR2 SVGAGI. DNA for the CDR3: TGTGCCAGCAGTTACGGGGCAGGGCCGGGCGAGCAGTACTTC. Protein: CASSYGAGPGEQYF.

There are a few counts of this clonotype. This chain joins TRBV28 and TRBJ1-1, with D maybe TRBD1 (6 bases). The CDR3 has 14 residues. Germline loops: CDR1 MDHEN, CDR2 SYDVKM. The ends were cut back, 2 bases at V and 4 bases at J, with 11 bases in the middle. CDR3 DNA sequence: TGTGCCAGCAGTTTAAGGGGGTCTAGCACTGAAGCTTTCTTT. Its translation: CASSLRGSSTEAFF. The full variable domain, in which reference TRBV28 and TRBJ1-1 provide the parts outside the CDR3, is DVKVTQSSRYLVKRTGEKVFLECVQDMDHENMFWYRQDPGLGLRLIYFSYDVKMKEKGDIPEGYSVSREKKERFSLILESASTNQTSMYLCASSLRGSSTEAFFGQGTRLTVV.

This clonotype was observed a single time. The chain has TRBV15 and TRBJ2-1; TRBD2 is a possible D gene (5 bases). The CDR3 is made up of 13 amino acids. V was shortened by 3 bases and J by 5 bases, with 8 bases between the two germline ends. Germline-derived CDR1 and CDR2 are LNHNV and YYDKDF (reference sequence). For the CDR3, the DNA is TGTGCCACCAGCAGGCCCGGGGACAATGAGCAGTTCTTC. The encoded protein is CATSRPGDNEQFF.

This clonotype has a single count. The chain carries TRBV6-5 and TRBJ1-2; 7 nucleotides align to TRBD1. V lost 6 bases, J lost 7 bases, and 8 bases stayed unmatched. The CDR3 contains 13 residues. The V gene's germline CDR1 is MNHEY and CDR2 SVGAGI. CDR3 loop: CASRPDRVIGYTF. The DNA for the CDR3 is TGTGCCAGCAGACCCGACAGGGTAATTGGCTACACCTTC.

The rearrangement links TRBV7-2 to TRBJ1-1, with a possible D match to TRBD1 (6 bases). CDR1 SGHTA and CDR2 FQGNSA come from the germline V gene. This CDR3 region has 13 residues. V dropped 10 bases and J dropped 0 bases, with 12 bases sitting between them. The chain's CDR3 is CAIRQALNTEAFF. DNA for the CDR3: TGTGCCATCAGACAGGCCCTGAACACTGAAGCTTTCTTT.

The rearrangement links TRBV9 to TRBJ1-1; D ambiguous. V was shortened by 0 bases and J by 1 base, with 7 bases between the two germline ends. The CDR3 runs 14 residues. The V gene's germline CDR1 is SGDLS and CDR2 YYNGEE. The chain's CDR3 is CASSVGAANTEAFF. The CDR3 bases are TGTGCCAGCAGCGTAGGGGCTGCGAACACTGAAGCTTTCTTT.

The gene calls are TRBV15 and TRBJ2-7; TRBD1 aligns across 10 bases. This CDR3 contains 19 residues. V dropped 2 bases and J dropped 1; count of bases not matched to a gene: 14. Per the germline V gene, CDR1 is LNHNV and CDR2 is YYDKDF (reference sequence). The CDR3 DNA reads as TGTGCCACCAGCAGAAAAAAGGGGGGGACAGGGGATTTATCCTACGAGCAGTACGTC. This sequence encodes CATSRKKGGTGDLSYEQYV.

The V and J genes are TRBV19 and TRBJ1-2; no clear D gene. This CDR3 is 12 amino acids long. V gave up 5 bases and J gave up 6 bases, with 10 bases separating them. Germline values: CDR1 LNHDA, CDR2 SQIVND (reference sequence). The CDR3 DNA reads TGTGCCAGTAGTCACCAGATAGATGGCTACACCTTC. It is translated as CASSHQIDGYTF.

This clonotype was counted only a few times. The chain employs TRBV27 and TRBJ2-1, with a tentative D call TRBD1 (5 bases). This CDR3 has 11 amino acids. Trimming left V 9 bases short and J 7 bases short, with 10 bases between. Per germline, CDR1 MNHEY and CDR2 SMNVEV (reference sequence). As DNA, the CDR3 is TGTGCCAGTAGTCAGGGTAATGAGCAGTTCTTC. It encodes CASSQGNEQFF.

This clonotype was seen a single time. The chain links TRBV27 to TRBJ2-6; D not resolved. This CDR3 contains 14 residues. Per the germline V gene, CDR1 is MNHEY and CDR2 is SMNVEV (reference sequence). V lost 1 base, J lost 3 bases, and 4 bases lay in between. As DNA, the CDR3 is TGTGCCAGCAGTTTATATTTTGGGGCCAACGTCCTGACTTTC. It specifies CASSLYFGANVLTF.

This sequence joins TRBV2 and TRBJ2-3; no definite D call. Germline V gives CDR1 SNHLY, CDR2 FYNNEI. CDR3 length: 13 residues. Trimming took off 3 bases at V and 2 bases at J, with 6 bases between the two ends. CDR3 loop: CASSEVATDTQYF. In DNA form, the CDR3 reads TGTGCCAGCAGTGAGGTGGCCACAGATACGCAGTATTTT.

This clonotype occurred once. V is TRBV4-3 and J is TRBJ2-5, with a weak D call TRBD2 (5 bases). From germline, CDR1 is LGHNA and CDR2 YSLEER. Trimming stripped 0 bases from V and 3 bases from J, with 8 bases between. This CDR3 is built from 14 residues. CDR3 loop: CASSQEGREETQYF. Here the CDR3 DNA reads TGCGCCAGCAGCCAAGAAGGGCGGGAAGAGACCCAGTACTTC.

The chain combines TRBV11-1 with TRBJ1-1, with TRBD1 identical over 12 bases. V lost 2 bases to trimming and J lost 4 bases; unmatched junction nucleotides: 8. The CDR3 extends over 17 amino acids. The germline CDR1 and CDR2 sequences are SGHAT and FQDESV (reference sequence). The CDR3 DNA is TGTGCCAGCAGCTTACCCGGAGCGGGACAGGGGGCCACTGAAGCTTTCTTT. Its translation is CASSLPGAGQGATEAFF.